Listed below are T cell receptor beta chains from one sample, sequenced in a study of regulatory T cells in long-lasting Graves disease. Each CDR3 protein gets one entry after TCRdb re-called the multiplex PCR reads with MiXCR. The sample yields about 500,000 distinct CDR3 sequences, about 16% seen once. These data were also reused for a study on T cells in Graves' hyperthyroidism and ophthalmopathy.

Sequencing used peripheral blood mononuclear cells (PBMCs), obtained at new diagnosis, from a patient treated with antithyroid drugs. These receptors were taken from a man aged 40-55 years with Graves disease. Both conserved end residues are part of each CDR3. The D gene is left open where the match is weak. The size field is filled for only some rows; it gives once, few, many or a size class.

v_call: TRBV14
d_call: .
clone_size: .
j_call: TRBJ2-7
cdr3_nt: TGTGCCAGCAGCCAAGATCAGTCTGGCTACGAGCAGTACTTC
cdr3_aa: CASSQDQSGYEQYF

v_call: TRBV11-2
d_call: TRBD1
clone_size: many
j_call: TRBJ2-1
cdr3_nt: TGTGCCAGCAGCTCTACACGCGTTGGGGACAGACTCTACAATGAGCAGTTCTTC
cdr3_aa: CASSSTRVGDRLYNEQFF

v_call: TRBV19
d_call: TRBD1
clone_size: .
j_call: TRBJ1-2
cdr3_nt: TGTGCCAGTATGCTACATCTCCGACAGGGCAGCTATGGCTACACCTTC
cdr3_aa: CASMLHLRQGSYGYTF

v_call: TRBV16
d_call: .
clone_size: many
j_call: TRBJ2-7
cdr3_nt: TGTGCCAGCAGCCAAAGCAGGGACGGTGAGCAGTACTTC
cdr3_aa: CASSQSRDGEQYF

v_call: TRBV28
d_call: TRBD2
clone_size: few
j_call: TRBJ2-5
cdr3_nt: TGTGCCAGCAGTTTCTGGCGGGGGGGTCAAGAGACCCAGTACTTC
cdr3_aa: CASSFWRGGQETQYF

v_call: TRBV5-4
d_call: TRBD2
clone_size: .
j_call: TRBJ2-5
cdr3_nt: TGTGCCAGCCGCCAGGGACTAGCGGGACCAGAGACCCAGTACTTC
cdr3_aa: CASRQGLAGPETQYF

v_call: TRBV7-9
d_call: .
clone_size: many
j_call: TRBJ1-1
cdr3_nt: TGTGCCAGCAGCTTAGAGGCTAATGAGCCTGAAGCTTTCTTT
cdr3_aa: CASSLEANEPEAFF

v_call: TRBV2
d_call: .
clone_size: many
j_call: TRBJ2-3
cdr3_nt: TGTGCCAGCAGTGGAGGTAGGGTAACGGATACGCAGTATTTT
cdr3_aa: CASSGGRVTDTQYF

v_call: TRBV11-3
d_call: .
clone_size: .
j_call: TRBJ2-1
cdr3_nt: TGTGCCAGCAGCTTTAGTAACCTCCTTCGCTACAATGAGCAGTTCTTC
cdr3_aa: CASSFSNLLRYNEQFF

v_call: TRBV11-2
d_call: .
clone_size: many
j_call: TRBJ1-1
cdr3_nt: TGTGCCAGCAGCTTAGCCGGAGGTAGGGGGACCACTGAAGCTTTCTTT
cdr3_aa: CASSLAGGRGTTEAFF

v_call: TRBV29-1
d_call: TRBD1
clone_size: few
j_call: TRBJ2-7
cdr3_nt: TGCAGCGCTCTGGGACAGGATACCTACGAGCAGTACTTC
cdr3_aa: CSALGQDTYEQYF

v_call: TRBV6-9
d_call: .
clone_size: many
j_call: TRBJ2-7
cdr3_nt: TGTGCCAGCAGTTACGCGCAGGGCGGCCCCTACGAGCAGTACTTC
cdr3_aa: CASSYAQGGPYEQYF

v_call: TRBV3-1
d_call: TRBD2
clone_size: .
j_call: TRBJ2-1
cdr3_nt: TGTGCCAGCAGCCAGGGGGGGAGGGGCAATGAGCAGTTCTTC
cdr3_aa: CASSQGGRGNEQFF

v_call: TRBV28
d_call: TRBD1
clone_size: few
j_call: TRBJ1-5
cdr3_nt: TGTGCCAGCAGTTTCTCGGGACAGGGAAACGGACAGCCCCAGCATTTT
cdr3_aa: CASSFSGQGNGQPQHF

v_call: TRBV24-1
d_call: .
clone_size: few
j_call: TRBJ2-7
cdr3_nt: TGTGCCACCAGTGACTTGACCCCAAAGGGCTACGAGCAGTACTTC
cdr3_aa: CATSDLTPKGYEQYF

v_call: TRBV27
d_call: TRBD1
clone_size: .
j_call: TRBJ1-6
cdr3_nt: TGTGCCAGCAGACTTCGACAGGGCGGGCGATCACCCCTCCACTTT
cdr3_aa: CASRLRQGGRSPLHF

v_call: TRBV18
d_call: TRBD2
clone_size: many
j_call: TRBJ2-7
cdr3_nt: TGTGCCAGCTCACCCCGGGAGGGCCCCATAGAGCAGTACTTC
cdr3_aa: CASSPREGPIEQYF

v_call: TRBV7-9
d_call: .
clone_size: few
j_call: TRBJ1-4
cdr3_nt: TGTGCCAGCAGCCCCGGGGGGACCGATAATGAAAAACTGTTTTTT
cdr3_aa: CASSPGGTDNEKLFF

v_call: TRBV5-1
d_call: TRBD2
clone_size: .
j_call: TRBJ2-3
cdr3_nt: TGCGCCAGCAGCTGGGGACTAGCGGGGTTCGTGGATACGCAGTATTTT
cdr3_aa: CASSWGLAGFVDTQYF

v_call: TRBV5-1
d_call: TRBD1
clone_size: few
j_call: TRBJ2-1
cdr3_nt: TGCGCCAGCAGCTCGCTGCCGCCCGGGACAGGCATTAGTGAGCAGTTCTTC
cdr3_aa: CASSSLPPGTGISEQFF

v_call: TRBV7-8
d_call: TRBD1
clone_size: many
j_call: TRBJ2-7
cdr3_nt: TGTGCCAGCAGCTTAGAGTTCGTCGGACAGGGATACGAGCAGTACTTC
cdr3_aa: CASSLEFVGQGYEQYF

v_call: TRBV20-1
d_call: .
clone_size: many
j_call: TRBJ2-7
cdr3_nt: TGCAGTGCTAGTGCGGGTCAGACCTACGAGCAGTACTTC
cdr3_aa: CSASAGQTYEQYF

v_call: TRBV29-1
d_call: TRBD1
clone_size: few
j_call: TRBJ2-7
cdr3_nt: TGCAGCGCCACGGACGACAGGGCCGGCTACGAGCAGTACTTC
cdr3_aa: CSATDDRAGYEQYF

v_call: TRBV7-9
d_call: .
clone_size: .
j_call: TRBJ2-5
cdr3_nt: TGTGCCAGCAGCCCCGTCAAAGGGCCCGGAGAGACCCAGTACTTC
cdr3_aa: CASSPVKGPGETQYF

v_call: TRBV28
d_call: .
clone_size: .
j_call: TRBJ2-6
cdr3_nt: TGTGCCAGCAACGCCTTGGCGGGCCTTGGGGCCAACGTCCTGACTTTC
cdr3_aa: CASNALAGLGANVLTF

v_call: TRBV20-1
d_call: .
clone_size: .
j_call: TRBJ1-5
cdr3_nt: TGCAGTGCTAGAGATCAGCAGGGTCGAAATCAGCCCCAGCATTTT
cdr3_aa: CSARDQQGRNQPQHF

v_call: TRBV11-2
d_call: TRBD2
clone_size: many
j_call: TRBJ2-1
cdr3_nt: TGTGCCAGCAGCATGGGACTAGCGGGAGGTCTCCACAATGAGCAGTTCTTC
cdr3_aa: CASSMGLAGGLHNEQFF

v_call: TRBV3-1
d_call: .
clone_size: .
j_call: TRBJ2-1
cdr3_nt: TGTGCCAGCACCCGGGGGGACAGCCCATACAATGAGCAGTTCTTC
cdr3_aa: CASTRGDSPYNEQFF

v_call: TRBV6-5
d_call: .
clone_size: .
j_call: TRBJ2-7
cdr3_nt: TGTGCCAGCAGTTACTCTCCGGGAGCGGGTAACGAGCAGTACTTC
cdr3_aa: CASSYSPGAGNEQYF

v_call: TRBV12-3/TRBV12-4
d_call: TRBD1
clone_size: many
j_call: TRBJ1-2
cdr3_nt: TGTGCCAGCAGCTCAACCGGGACAGGGTGGTATGGCTACACCTTC
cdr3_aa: CASSSTGTGWYGYTF

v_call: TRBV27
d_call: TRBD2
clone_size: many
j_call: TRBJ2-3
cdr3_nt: TGTGCCAGCAGTTTATCCTCAGCGGGAGGCCCTACGCAGTATTTT
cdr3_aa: CASSLSSAGGPTQYF

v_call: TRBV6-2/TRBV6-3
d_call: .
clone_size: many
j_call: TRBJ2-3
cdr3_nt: TGTGCCAGCAGTTACGTTATGGGAGGAACAGATACGCAGTATTTT
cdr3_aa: CASSYVMGGTDTQYF

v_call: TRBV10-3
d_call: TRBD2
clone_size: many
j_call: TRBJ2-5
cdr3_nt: TGTGCCATCAGTGAGGGACTAGCGGGAGGCCATGGGGAGACCCAGTACTTC
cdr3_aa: CAISEGLAGGHGETQYF

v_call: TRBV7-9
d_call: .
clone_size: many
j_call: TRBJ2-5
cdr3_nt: TGTGCCAGCAGCCTTGCTGGCGGGTCACAAGAGACCCAGTACTTC
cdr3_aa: CASSLAGGSQETQYF

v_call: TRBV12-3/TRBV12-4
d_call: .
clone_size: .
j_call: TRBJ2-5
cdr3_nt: TGTGCCAGCAGGGATAACAGAGGACAAGAGACCCAGTACTTC
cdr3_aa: CASRDNRGQETQYF

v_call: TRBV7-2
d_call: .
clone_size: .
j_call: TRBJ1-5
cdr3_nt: TGTGCCAGCAGCCCCGCGGGGGTGGATCAGCCCCAGCATTTT
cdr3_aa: CASSPAGVDQPQHF